Sequencing of this TCR beta chain was carried out in a study of cytomegalovirus exposure and HLA in healthy donors. At the level of the study: Early released data comprised tens of millions of unique TCRs from HLA-typed donors. Of all 370 or so donors who were genotyped, roughly 81% belonged to the Caucasian-associated ancestry cluster.

Both 60 Vbeta primers and 13 Jbeta primers went into the PCR. The assay was immunoSEQ multiplex PCR, and TCRdb's table has in-frame clones only and misses some. The table records about 150,000 clones, 80% of them present only once. This clone has a handful of counts. All the people who gave samples were healthy bone marrow donors. V was pared by 3 bases and J by 2 bases, with 11 bases between. The CDR3 is made up of 15 amino acids. Per the germline V gene, CDR1 is WSHSY and CDR2 is SAAADI. This receptor was identified in a man aged 25 to 40 in good health and CMV-seropositive. The chain employs TRBV10-2 and TRBJ1-5, with D perhaps TRBD1 (5 bases). Sequenced: PBMCs. CDR3 DNA sequence: TGCGCCAGCAGTGACAGGGTAGTGCGCAATCAGCCCCAGCATTTT. It yields the protein CASSDRVVRNQPQHF.